This TCR beta chain stems from a study of CD8+CD57+ T cells in acquired aplastic anemia. Looking at the study overall: Each DNA sample taken from sorted CD4+ and CD8+ cells came to roughly 3.5 ug on average. Study-wide points: The CD8+ Simpson's diversity of patients and controls was not significantly different.

Genomic DNA templated the TCR beta VDJ and CDR3 profiling. MiXCR, applied by TCRdb to the reads, yields one record per CDR3 protein. The sample holds 180,000 or so distinct CDR3 sequences, 35% to 50% seen once. In this sample, this clonotype turned up many times. Its antigen is unknown. This CDR3 is built from 15 residues. The germline V and J ends were trimmed by 6 bases and 0 bases, with 11 bases remaining between them. Germline CDR1 is SEHNR and CDR2 is FQNEAQ (reference sequence). Sequencing was performed on sorted CD4+, CD8+, or CD8+CD57+ T cells (not recorded which) from PBMCs. The receptor comes from a human donor in good health. The rearrangement joins TRBV7-9 to TRBJ1-4; maybe TRBD1 (6 bases). CDR3 sequence reads: CASRSNRATNEKLFF. The CDR3 nucleotides read TGTGCCAGCAGGTCGAACAGGGCAACTAATGAAAAACTGTTTTTT.